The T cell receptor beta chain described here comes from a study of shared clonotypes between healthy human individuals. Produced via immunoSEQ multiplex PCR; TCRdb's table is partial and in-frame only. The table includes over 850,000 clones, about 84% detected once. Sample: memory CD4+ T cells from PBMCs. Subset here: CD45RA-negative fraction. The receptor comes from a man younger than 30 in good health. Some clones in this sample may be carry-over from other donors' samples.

Written as DNA, the CDR3 is TGCGCCAGCAGCCCGAACGACGGAATGAATGAAAAACTGTTTTTT. Amino acids: CASSPNDGMNEKLFF. The chain has TRBV4-1 and TRBJ1-4; D gene uncertain. Germline lookup yields CDR1 MGHRA and CDR2 YSYEKL. V dropped 4 bases and J dropped 5 bases, with 14 bases sitting between them. CDR3 length equals 15 residues.